This T cell receptor (beta chain) appears in the sequencing data of a study of cytomegalovirus exposure and HLA in healthy donors. Background on the study: Ancestry clustering placed around 80% of under 450 genotyped donors in the Caucasian-associated cluster. Study results and limitations: CMV serostatus stood as the only immune exposure information on hand. TCR beta chain V- and J-gene trimming was linked, in a later analysis, to a missense variant in DCLRE1C.

V was pared by 1 base and J by 4 bases, with 17 bases between. The CDR3 consists of 16 residues. CDR1 is LNHDA and CDR2 is SQIVND in the germline V gene (reference sequence). PCR primers comprised 60 Vbeta and 13 Jbeta primers. Only in-frame clones appear in the TCRdb table, and some are missing; sequencing was by immunoSEQ multiplex PCR. The sample yields 120,000 to 150,000 clones, around 73% seen once. A note on this clone: Its target is unknown.

The sequence came from a female donor in good health and CMV-seronegative. The gene calls are TRBV19 and TRBJ2-7, with D tentatively TRBD1 (6 bases). Sequencing was done on a sample of PBMCs. The CDR3, as DNA: TGTGCCAGTAGTATAGGTGACAGGAAGGTGCATTACGAGCAGTACTTC. This encodes CASSIGDRKVHYEQYF.